This T cell receptor (beta chain) was profiled in a study of blood T cell repertoires in COVID-19. The wider study: Samples taken during acute and convalescent COVID-19 were collected in the United States, Italy and Spain.

The protocol was immunoSEQ multiplex PCR, while the TCRdb copy is restricted to in-frame clones and leaves out a portion. Among approximately 160,000 clones listed, 70% to 90% were seen once. The CDR3 sequence is 16 residues long. The V and J ends lost 2 bases and 7 bases, in that order; junction bases with no gene match: 9. Germline V gives CDR1 SGHAT, CDR2 FQNNGV. The origin of this receptor is a human donor in a cohort sampled during active COVID-19. The sequenced material came from peripheral blood. The rearrangement uses TRBV11-2 and TRBJ2-3, with TRBD2 matching 10 bases. The DNA for the CDR3 is TGTGCCAGCAGCTTAACCCCTAGCGGGAGTATATATACGCAGTATTTT. Its protein is CASSLTPSGSIYTQYF. The variable domain in full, with the rest retrieved from reference TRBV11-2 and TRBJ2-3, is EAGVAQSPRYKIIEKRQSVAFWCNPISGHATLYWYQQILGQGPKLLIQFQNNGVVDDSQLPKDRFSAERLKGVDSTLKIQPAKLEDSAVYLCASSLTPSGSIYTQYFGPGTRLTVL.